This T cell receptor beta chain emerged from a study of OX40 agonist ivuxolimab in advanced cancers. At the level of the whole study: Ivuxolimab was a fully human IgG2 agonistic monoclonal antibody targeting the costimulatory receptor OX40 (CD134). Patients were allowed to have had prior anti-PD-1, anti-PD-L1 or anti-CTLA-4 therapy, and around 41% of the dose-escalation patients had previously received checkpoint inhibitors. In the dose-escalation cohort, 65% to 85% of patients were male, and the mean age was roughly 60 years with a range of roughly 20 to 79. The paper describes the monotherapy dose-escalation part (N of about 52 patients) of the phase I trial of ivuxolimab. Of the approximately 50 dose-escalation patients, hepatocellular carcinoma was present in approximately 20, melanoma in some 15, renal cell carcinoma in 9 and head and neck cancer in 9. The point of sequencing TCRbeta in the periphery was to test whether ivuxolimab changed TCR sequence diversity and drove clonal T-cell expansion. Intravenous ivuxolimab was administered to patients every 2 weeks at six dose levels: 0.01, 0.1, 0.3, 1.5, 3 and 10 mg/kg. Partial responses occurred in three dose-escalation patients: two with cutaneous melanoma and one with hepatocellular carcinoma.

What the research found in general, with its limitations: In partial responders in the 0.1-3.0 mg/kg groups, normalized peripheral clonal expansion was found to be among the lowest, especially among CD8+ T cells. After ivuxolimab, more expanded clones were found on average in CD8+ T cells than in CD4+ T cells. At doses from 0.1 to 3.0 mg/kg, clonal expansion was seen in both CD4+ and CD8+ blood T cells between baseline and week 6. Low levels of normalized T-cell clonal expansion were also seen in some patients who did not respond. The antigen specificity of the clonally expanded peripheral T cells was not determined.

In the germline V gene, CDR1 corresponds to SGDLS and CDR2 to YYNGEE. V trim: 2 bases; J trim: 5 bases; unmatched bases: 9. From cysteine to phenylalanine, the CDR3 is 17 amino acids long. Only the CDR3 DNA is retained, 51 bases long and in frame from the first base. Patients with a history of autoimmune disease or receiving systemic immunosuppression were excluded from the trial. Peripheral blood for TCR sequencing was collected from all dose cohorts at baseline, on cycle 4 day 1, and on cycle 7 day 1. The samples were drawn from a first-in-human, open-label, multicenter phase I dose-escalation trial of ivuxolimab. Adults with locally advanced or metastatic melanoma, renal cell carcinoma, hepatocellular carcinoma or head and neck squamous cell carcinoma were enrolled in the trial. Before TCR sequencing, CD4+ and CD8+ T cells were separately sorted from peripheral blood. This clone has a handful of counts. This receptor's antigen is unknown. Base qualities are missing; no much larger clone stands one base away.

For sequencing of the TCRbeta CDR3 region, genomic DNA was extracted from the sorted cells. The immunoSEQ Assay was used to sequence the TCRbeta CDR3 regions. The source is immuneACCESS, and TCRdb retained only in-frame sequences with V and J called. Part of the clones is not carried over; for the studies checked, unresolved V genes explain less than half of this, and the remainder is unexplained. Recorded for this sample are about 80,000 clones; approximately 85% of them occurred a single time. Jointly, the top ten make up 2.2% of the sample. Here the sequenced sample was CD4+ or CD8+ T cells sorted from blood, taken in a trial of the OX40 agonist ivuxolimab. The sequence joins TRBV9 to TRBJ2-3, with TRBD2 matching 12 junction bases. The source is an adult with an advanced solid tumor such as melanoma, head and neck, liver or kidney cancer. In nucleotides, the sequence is TGTGCCAGCAGCGTTTTGACTAGCGGGGGTCATGGAGATACGCAGTATTTT. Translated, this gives CASSVLTSGGHGDTQYF.